A selection of T cell receptor beta chains follows, all from one sample in a study of metastatic and nonmetastatic thyroid tumors. TCRdb redid the clone calls on the PCR reads using MiXCR. This sample carries about 16,000 clones, around 14% of them seen once, and the ten largest clones take approximately 15%. Sample: blood. These receptors were taken from a female donor with papillary thyroid cancer or a benign thyroid nodule (not recorded which). Some clones in this sample may be carry-over from other donors' samples. Each CDR3 is given with its conserved first and last residue. The D gene is left open where the match is weak. Size values are once, few and many counts, or a class for expanded clones, and some rows have none.

j_gene,len,abundance,v_gene,d_gene,CDR3nt,CDR3aa
TRBJ1-2,12,-,TRBV15,-,TGTGCCACCGGGAGAGCCTCCGATGGCTACACCTTC,CATGRASDGYTF
TRBJ2-3,10,-,TRBV29-1,-,TGCAGCGCCTGGACAGATACGCAGTATTTT,CSAWTDTQYF
TRBJ1-3,13,many,TRBV19,-,TGTGCCAGTAGTTCGGGAATTGGAAACACCATATATTTT,CASSSGIGNTIYF
TRBJ2-1,16,few,TRBV6-1,TRBD2,TGTGCCAGCTGGAGAGAGCCTAGCGGAGCCTACAATGAGCGGTTCTTC,CASWREPSGAYNERFF
TRBJ1-2,19,many,TRBV6-2/TRBV6-3,TRBD1,TGTGCCAGCAGTTACGAGGGTGGCGTAGTCGGGACAGGGTTCTATGGCTACACCTTC,CASSYEGGVVGTGFYGYTF
TRBJ2-2,13,-,TRBV9,-,TGTGCCAGCAGCCACACGGGGACCGGGGAGCTGTTTTTT,CASSHTGTGELFF
TRBJ2-1,16,few,TRBV14,-,TGTGCCAGCAGCCAAGTGAGTGGGGGTAGCACTCGTCAGCAGTTCTTC,CASSQVSGGSTRQQFF
TRBJ1-6,13,medium-sized,TRBV10-1,-,TGCGCCAGCAGTGCAAGGGAAAAGTCACCCCTCCACTTT,CASSAREKSPLHF
TRBJ2-7,13,many,TRBV20-1,-,TGCAGTGCCAACAGGGGGGGGACCTACGAGCAGTACTTC,CSANRGGTYEQYF
TRBJ2-3,14,few,TRBV19,-,TGTACCAGCTCAGGGGCTCTATACACAGATACGCAGTATTTT,CTSSGALYTDTQYF
TRBJ2-2,15,many,TRBV9,TRBD1,TGTGCCAGCAGCCCCCGGACAGGGGGCACCGGGGAGCTGTTTTTT,CASSPRTGGTGELFF
TRBJ1-5,13,-,TRBV6-1,-,TGTGCCAGAACCGGGACCTTAAGTCAGCCCCTGCATTTT,CARTGTLSQPLHF
TRBJ2-3,13,-,TRBV20-1,-,TGCAGTGTTTTAGGCGGGTATGGAGATACGCAGTATTTT,CSVLGGYGDTQYF
TRBJ2-7,13,many,TRBV29-1,-,TGCAGCGTAACGGACGGAAGCTCCTACGAGCAGTACTTC,CSVTDGSSYEQYF
TRBJ1-2,15,medium-sized,TRBV25-1,TRBD1,TGTGCCAGCAGTGACGGTTGGAGACAGGGGTATGGCTACACCTTC,CASSDGWRQGYGYTF
TRBJ1-5,14,many,TRBV5-1,TRBD1,TGCGCCAGCAGCCCGGGGGGACAGGCCCAGCCCCAGCATTTT,CASSPGGQAQPQHF
TRBJ1-6,14,many,TRBV3-1,-,TGTGCCAGCAGCCAAGGAGGGGAGTCGGCACCCCTCCACTTT,CASSQGGESAPLHF
TRBJ2-7,12,many,TRBV20-1,-,TGCAGTGCTGAGCGGATCTCCTACGAGCAGTACTTC,CSAERISYEQYF
TRBJ1-2,14,many,TRBV30,-,TGTGCCTGGAGCCATACAACCAGGGGCTATGGCTACACCTTC,CAWSHTTRGYGYTF
TRBJ2-7,17,many,TRBV5-1,-,TGCGCCAGCAGCGGGCCGGACAGAATTTCGAAACTTTACGAGCAGTACTTC,CASSGPDRISKLYEQYF
TRBJ2-7,20,-,TRBV6-2/TRBV6-3,-,TGTGCCAGCAGTTACTCGACGACGGGATGGCCTGGCACTAGCTCCTACGAGCAGTACTTC,CASSYSTTGWPGTSSYEQYF
TRBJ1-1,14,few,TRBV25-1,-,TGTGCCAGCAGTGAAGGACACCCGAACACTGAAGCTTTCTTT,CASSEGHPNTEAFF
TRBJ2-7,11,many,TRBV30,TRBD1,TGTGCCTGGGGGACAGGGACCGAGCAGTACTTC,CAWGTGTEQYF
TRBJ2-4,12,many,TRBV20-1,TRBD1,TGCAGTGCCCGCGAGGGGGCGGACATTCAGTACTTC,CSAREGADIQYF
TRBJ2-5,11,few,TRBV3-1,-,TGTGCCAGCAGCCAAGAAGAGCCCCAGTACTTC,CASSQEEPQYF
TRBJ1-4,14,many,TRBV18,-,TGTGCCAGCTCACCACCGGGGGATTCGGAAAAACTGTTTTTT,CASSPPGDSEKLFF
TRBJ2-5,13,many,TRBV29-1,-,TGCAGCGTTGAAGATACACAAAGGGAGACCCAGTACTTC,CSVEDTQRETQYF
TRBJ1-1,16,many,TRBV5-1,TRBD1,TGCGCCAGCAGCTATACAGGGGGAGGCCAGAACACTGAAGCTTTCTTT,CASSYTGGGQNTEAFF
TRBJ2-1,16,many,TRBV12-3/TRBV12-4,-,TGTGCCAGCAGTTTACAGTCAACAGTCTCCTACAATGAGCAGTTCTTC,CASSLQSTVSYNEQFF
TRBJ2-3,15,-,TRBV6-1,TRBD2,TGTGCCAGCAGTGGGACTAGCGGGAGACTAGATACGCAGTATTTT,CASSGTSGRLDTQYF
TRBJ2-7,14,-,TRBV30,TRBD2,TGTGCCTGGAGTAGGCTAGCGGGAGCGTACGAGCAGTACTTC,CAWSRLAGAYEQYF
TRBJ2-2,15,many,TRBV5-1,TRBD2,TGCGCCAGCAGCAGGACTAGCGGGAACACCGGGGAGCTGTTTTTT,CASSRTSGNTGELFF
TRBJ2-3,13,few,TRBV6-1,-,TGTGCCAGCAGTCCCGGTTTCCCAGATACGCAGTATTTT,CASSPGFPDTQYF
TRBJ1-2,12,medium-sized,TRBV6-2/TRBV6-3,-,TGTGCCAGCCGAGAGGGATACTATGGCTACACCTTC,CASREGYYGYTF
TRBJ1-2,15,-,TRBV3-1,TRBD1,TGTGCCAGCAGCCTCGCTGGACAGGGGGCAACTGGCTACACCTTC,CASSLAGQGATGYTF
TRBJ2-3,15,many,TRBV20-1,-,TGCAGTGCTCAACCCTTCAGCGGCCCAACGGATACGCAGTATTTT,CSAQPFSGPTDTQYF
TRBJ1-5,14,many,TRBV10-3,-,TGTGCCATCAGTGAGTCAACAGGGAATCAGCCCCAGCATTTT,CAISESTGNQPQHF
TRBJ1-3,14,many,TRBV7-9,-,TGTGCCAGCAGCTTAGGGGACCCTGGAAACACCATATATTTT,CASSLGDPGNTIYF
TRBJ2-7,14,-,TRBV7-2,-,TGCGCCAGCAGCTTAATCCGCCGATCCTACGAGCAGTACTTC,CASSLIRRSYEQYF
TRBJ2-7,14,few,TRBV2,TRBD2,TGTGCCAGCCGGGAGGGGATGGGAAGTATCGTGCAGTACTTC,CASREGMGSIVQYF
TRBJ2-1,17,many,TRBV5-1,TRBD1,TGCGCCAGCAGCTTGGGGTTCAGGGACAGCGCCTCTAATGAGCAGTTCTTC,CASSLGFRDSASNEQFF
TRBJ1-2,13,many,TRBV11-1,-,TGTGCCAGCAGTTATAGGACAGAGGACGGCTACACCTTC,CASSYRTEDGYTF
TRBJ1-2,14,-,TRBV12-3/TRBV12-4,-,TGTGCCAGCAGTTCCAGTATGCCCGAAGTGGGCTACACCTTT,CASSSSMPEVGYTF
TRBJ1-2,17,medium-sized,TRBV6-6,TRBD1,TGTGCCAGCAGTTACCTTATGGGGGGACAGGGGGCGAATGGCTACACCTTC,CASSYLMGGQGANGYTF
TRBJ1-2,12,few,TRBV30,-,TGTGCCTGGAGTGTACAGGGTTGGGGCTACACCTTC,CAWSVQGWGYTF
TRBJ2-5,15,-,TRBV5-1,-,TGCGCCAGCAGCTTGGCCACGGCACTTCGGCAGACCCAGTACTTC,CASSLATALRQTQYF
TRBJ2-5,14,-,TRBV28,-,TGTGCCAGCAGTAGACTGGAGTACCAAGAGACCCAGTACTTC,CASSRLEYQETQYF
TRBJ1-5,15,many,TRBV5-5,TRBD1,TGTGCCAGCACCTATACAGGGGGAACGGATCAGCCCCAGCATTTT,CASTYTGGTDQPQHF
TRBJ1-1,15,many,TRBV12-3/TRBV12-4,-,TGTGCCAGCAGTGCCATTCCCGGGCCACACACTGAAGCTTTCTTT,CASSAIPGPHTEAFF
TRBJ1-1,16,many,TRBV12-5,-,TGTGCTAGTGGTTTACCCCATTCCGAGATGAACACTGAAGCTTTCTTT,CASGLPHSEMNTEAFF